The clone carrying this T cell receptor (beta chain) is termed medium-sized. Its specificity is not known. Researchers processed graft tissue to release intraepithelial and lamina propria lymphocytes. The data were produced by immunoSEQ multiplex PCR, yet TCRdb's version contains in-frame clones alone and is incomplete. Counted here are 15,000 to 20,000 clones, approximately 70% occurring once; the ten biggest clones make up over 8%. The V and J ends lost 6 bases and 7 bases respectively, with 16 bases between them. The CDR3 runs 14 residues. CDR1 and CDR2 (germline): MNHNS, SASEGT. The data stem from a study of graft-versus-host responses after intestinal transplantation. General study findings and limits: Researchers found GvH clones in recipient marrow, and some showed up first in ileum or blood.

The material sequenced was ileum tissue, taken around 20 days after intestinal transplant. The V gene is TRBV6-1, the J gene TRBJ1-5; tentative D call: TRBD1 (5 bases). This receptor was identified in a human patient who received an intestinal transplant, so some T cells may come from the graft donor. The CDR3 region is CASSDRGGGQPQHF. The CDR3 DNA follows: TGTGCCAGCAGCGATAGGGGCGGCGGACAGCCCCAGCATTTT.